This passage covers 22 T cell receptor beta chains from one sample sequenced in a study of cytomegalovirus exposure and HLA in healthy donors. PCR employed 60 Vbeta and 13 Jbeta primers. Assay: immunoSEQ multiplex PCR; the TCRdb copy retains only in-frame clones and omits some. The sample consists of about 63,000 clones, more than 70% of them appearing once. Sequenced: PBMCs. These receptors came from a man aged 50 or older in good health and CMV-seropositive.

This chain connects TRBV7-2 to TRBJ2-3; D not resolved. Germline V gene sequence: CDR1 SGHTA, CDR2 FQGNSA. The CDR3 is 14 amino acids. The V gene lost 5 bases and the J gene lost 5 bases, with 14 bases spanning the gap. The CDR3 sequence is CASSLPEAGDTQYF. CDR3 DNA sequence: TGTGCCAGCAGCCTCCCTGAGGCCGGAGATACGCAGTATTTT.

This sequence joins TRBV2 and TRBJ2-1; 9 nucleotides line up with TRBD2. This CDR3 comprises 15 residues. Germline V gene lookup returns CDR1 SNHLY and CDR2 FYNNEI. J lost 7 bases, V lost 6 bases, and 10 bases had no gene match. This chain's CDR3 is CASRDGLATLNEQFF. The CDR3 bases are TGTGCCAGCAGGGACGGACTAGCGACTCTGAATGAGCAGTTCTTC.

Note on this clone: Compared with germline, one end of the junction differs, possibly owing to a read error. The V gene is TRBV6-1, the J gene TRBJ1-4; 7 nucleotides line up with TRBD1. Germline-derived CDR1 and CDR2 are MNHNS and SASEGT. The CDR3 runs 15 residues. The CDR3 coding sequence is TGTGCCAGCTGTGAGGGACAGACAACTAATGAAAAACTGTTTTTT. It translates to CASCEGQTTNEKLFF.

This chain joins TRBV7-7 and TRBJ2-1; D gene unclear. V was cut by 1 base and J by 5 bases, with 6 bases left in between. CDR1 is SSHAT and CDR2 is FNYEAQ in the germline V gene (reference sequence). CDR3 length equals 13 residues. Here the CDR3 reads CASSLEADNEQFF. The CDR3 DNA reads as TGTGCCAGCAGCTTAGAGGCGGACAATGAGCAGTTCTTC. The full variable domain, its missing parts supplied by reference TRBV7-7 and TRBJ2-1, is GAGVSQSPRYKVTKRGQDVTLRCDPISSHATLYWYQQALGQGPEFLTYFNYEAQPDKSGLPSDRFSAERPEGSISTLTIQRTEQRDSAMYRCASSLEADNEQFFGPGTRLTVL.

Concerning this clone: At one of its ends the junction is not consistent with the germline gene, which may arise from a read error. This sample also contains other DNA sequences that code for the same CDR3. V usage is TRBV5-8 and J usage is TRBJ1-5; tentatively, D is TRBD1 (6 bases). This CDR3 spans 15 amino acids. Germline V gene lookup returns CDR1 SGHTS and CDR2 YDEGEE. The CDR3 nucleotides are TGTGCCAGCAGCCTAGGGACACTCTCAAATCAGCCTCAGCATTTT. Amino acids: CASSLGTLSNQPQHF.

The chain uses TRBV5-1 and TRBJ2-7; 7 nucleotides line up with TRBD1. The V gene end was trimmed by 0 bases and the J gene end by 5 bases; junction bases not matched to a gene: 5. Germline V CDR1 and CDR2: SGHRS, YFSETQ. The CDR3 is made up of 14 amino acids. CDR3 loop: CASSLEYRGNEQYF. DNA of the CDR3: TGCGCCAGCAGCTTGGAATACAGGGGCAACGAGCAGTACTTC.

The J gene is TRBJ2-1, the V gene TRBV30; 14 bases match TRBD2. CDR1 and CDR2 (germline): GTSNPN, SVGIG (reference sequence). The CDR3 totals 20 residues. Germline trimming cut 0 bases from V and 7 bases from J; bases unmatched to any gene: 17. CDR3 sequence: CAWSVPRTSGRLGIRNEQFF. For the CDR3, the DNA is TGTGCCTGGAGTGTACCAAGGACTAGCGGGAGGTTGGGGATTAGGAATGAGCAGTTCTTC.

The chain joins TRBV9 to TRBJ1-1; D not resolved. This CDR3 is 14 amino acids long. The germline V and J ends were trimmed by 3 bases and 0 bases, with 9 bases remaining between them. From germline, CDR1 is SGDLS and CDR2 YYNGEE. CDR3 nucleotides: TGTGCCAGCAGCGAAGGACTGATGAACACTGAAGCTTTCTTT. Translated, it gives CASSEGLMNTEAFF.

This clone showed up just a few times. The chain couples TRBV9 to TRBJ2-7; D is perhaps TRBD1 (6 bases). V was clipped by 2 bases and J by 0 bases, with 9 bases between them. This CDR3 has 14 residues. Germline CDR1 is SGDLS and CDR2 is YYNGEE. The CDR3 coding sequence is TGTGCCAGCAGCGTCGTGGACAGCTCCTACGAGCAGTACTTC. Translation: CASSVVDSSYEQYF.

The V call is TRBV5-1, the J call TRBJ2-6; D may be TRBD2 (5 bases). Germline V gives CDR1 SGHRS, CDR2 YFSETQ. Deletions cut 1 base from V and 0 bases from J, with 11 bases between. The CDR3 has 17 amino acids. CDR3 amino acids: CASSLRGHTSGANVLTF. CDR3 DNA sequence: TGCGCCAGCAGCTTGCGGGGTCATACCTCTGGGGCCAACGTCCTGACTTTC.

This clone was recorded once. This chain connects TRBV5-1 to TRBJ1-4, with D possibly matching TRBD1 (6 bases). The CDR3 is 16 residues long. V lost 7 bases, J lost 0 bases, and 16 bases lay in between. Germline V gives CDR1 SGHRS, CDR2 YFSETQ. The CDR3 spells CASARGAATTNEKLFF. CDR3 coding DNA: TGCGCCAGCGCCCGGGGGGCAGCGACAACTAATGAAAAACTGTTTTTT.

This clone showed up just a few times. The chain combines TRBV29-1 with TRBJ1-1, with TRBD1 matching 12 bases. Germline trimming cut 6 bases from V and 11 bases from J; bases unmatched to any gene: 10. CDR1 is SQVTM and CDR2 is ANQGSEA in the germline V gene. CDR3 length: 13 amino acids. The CDR3 loop reads CSVDRDRGQKAFF. The DNA of the CDR3 is TGCAGCGTGGACCGGGACAGGGGGCAAAAGGCTTTCTTT.

The V gene is TRBV5-1, the J gene TRBJ2-2; D might be TRBD2 (6 bases). The CDR3 runs to 14 residues. The germline V gene has CDR1 SGHRS and CDR2 YFSETQ. The germline V and J ends were trimmed by 1 base and 8 bases, with 12 bases remaining between them. The CDR3 nucleotides are TGCGCCAGCAGCTTGTGGCAGGCGGGAGGGGAGCTGTTTTTT. Translated, it gives CASSLWQAGGELFF.

This chain connects TRBV7-9 to TRBJ2-7; weak D call: TRBD2 (6 bases). The V gene lost 5 bases and the J gene lost 3 bases, with 14 bases spanning the gap. CDR1 and CDR2 from the germline V gene are SEHNR and FQNEAQ (reference sequence). There are 14 residues in the CDR3. The CDR3 region has the DNA TGTGCCAGCAGCACCTCGACTAGTGGCTACGAGCAGTACTTC. It is translated as CASSTSTSGYEQYF.

The chain couples TRBV13 to TRBJ1-2; no reliable D call. V lost 2 bases, J lost 2 bases, and 6 bases lay in between. Per germline, CDR1 PRHDT and CDR2 FYEKMQ (reference sequence). The length of the CDR3 is 13 residues. Here the CDR3 DNA reads TGTGCCAGCAGCTTAACTATAAACTATGGCTACACCTTC. This encodes CASSLTINYGYTF. Supplemented by reference TRBV13 and TRBJ1-2, the full variable domain reads AAGVIQSPRHLIKEKRETATLKCYPIPRHDTVYWYQQGPGQDPQFLISFYEKMQSDKGSIPDRFSAQQFSDYHSELNMSSLELGDSALYFCASSLTINYGYTFGSGTRLTVV.

The chain recombines TRBV5-5 with TRBJ2-3; 8 bases are shared with TRBD2. With 0 bases clipped from V and 4 bases from J, the junction kept 4 bases outside the gene matches. In germline, CDR1 is SGHKS, CDR2 YYEKEE (reference sequence). The CDR3 consists of 15 residues. CDR3 protein: CASSLGTSGADTQYF. DNA of the CDR3: TGTGCCAGCAGCTTGGGTACTAGCGGAGCAGATACGCAGTATTTT.

This clone was recorded a few times. J is TRBJ1-5 and V is TRBV10-2; TRBD1 might be the D (5 bases). CDR1 WSHSY and CDR2 SAAADI come from the germline V gene. CDR3 size: 15 residues. Between the trimmed V and J ends, which lost 3 bases and 0 bases, there was a span of 9 bases. CDR3: CASSERQYSNQPQHF. DNA of the CDR3: TGCGCCAGCAGTGAACGACAGTATAGCAATCAGCCCCAGCATTTT.

V gene TRBV7-2 combines with J gene TRBJ2-7; D is possibly TRBD1 (6 bases). V shed 4 bases and J shed 4 bases, with 17 bases lying between them. CDR1 is SGHTA and CDR2 is FQGNSA in the germline V gene. The CDR3 sequence is 15 residues long. The CDR3 sequence: CASSSIQGSGYEQYF. CDR3 DNA sequence: TGTGCCAGCAGCTCAATTCAGGGGTCGGGTTACGAGCAGTACTTC.

This clone came up once. The chain couples TRBV16 to TRBJ1-2; TRBD1 aligns across 9 bases. CDR3 length: 17 amino acids. Unmatched junction bases numbered 13, after V lost 2 bases and J lost 6 bases. CDR1 is KGHSY, CDR2 FQNENV, per germline. Here the CDR3 reads CASSQTRTGELVHGYTF. DNA of the CDR3: TGTGCCAGCAGCCAAACCCGGACAGGGGAATTGGTTCATGGCTACACCTTC. Full variable domain (outside the CDR3, taken from reference TRBV16 and TRBJ1-2): GEEVAQTPKHLVRGEGQKAKLYCAPIKGHSYVFWYQQVLKNEFKFLISFQNENVFDETGMPKERFSAKCLPNSPCSLEIQATKLEDSAVYFCASSQTRTGELVHGYTFGSGTRLTVV.

The chain combines TRBV7-2 with TRBJ1-2, with D tentatively TRBD1 (5 bases). V lost 4 bases to trimming and J lost 4 bases, with 13 bases between them. The germline V gene has CDR1 SGHTA and CDR2 FQGNSA. The length of the CDR3 is 14 residues. The CDR3 here is CASSSAGRGYGYTF. In DNA, the CDR3 is TGTGCCAGCAGCTCCGCCGGAAGGGGCTATGGCTACACCTTC.

The chain has TRBV6-1 and TRBJ2-3; possible D gene TRBD1, 5 bases. This CDR3 is 15 amino acids long. CDR1 and CDR2 from the germline V gene are MNHNS and SASEGT. V lost 9 bases and J 0 bases, leaving 16 bases between the germline ends. The CDR3 coding sequence is TGTGCCAGAACCCAGTGGGGCTCAAGCACAGATACGCAGTATTTT. It yields the protein CARTQWGSSTDTQYF.

Concerning this clone: Other DNA sequences in this specimen translate into the identical CDR3. This chain connects TRBV5-1 to TRBJ2-2, with D tentatively TRBD1 (6 bases). V was shortened by 3 bases and J by 3 bases, with 6 bases between the two germline ends. The CDR3 loop spans 13 amino acids. Germline CDR1 SGHRS, CDR2 YFSETQ. The CDR3 nucleotides are TGCGCCAGCAGCTACAGGGACACCGGGGAGCTGTTTTTT. Its protein product is CASSYRDTGELFF.